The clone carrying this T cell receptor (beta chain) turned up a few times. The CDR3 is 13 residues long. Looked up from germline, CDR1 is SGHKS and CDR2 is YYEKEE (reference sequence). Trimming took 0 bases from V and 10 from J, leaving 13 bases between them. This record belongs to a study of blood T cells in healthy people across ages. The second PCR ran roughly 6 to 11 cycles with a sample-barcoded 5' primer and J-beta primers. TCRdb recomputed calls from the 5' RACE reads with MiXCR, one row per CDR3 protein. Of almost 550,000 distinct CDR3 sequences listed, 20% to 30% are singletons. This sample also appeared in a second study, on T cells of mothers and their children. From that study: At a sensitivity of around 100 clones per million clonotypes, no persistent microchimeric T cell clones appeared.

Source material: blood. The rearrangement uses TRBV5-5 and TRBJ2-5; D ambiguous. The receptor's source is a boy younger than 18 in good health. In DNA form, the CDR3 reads TGTGCCAGCAGCTTGGAATCACCAAGAGGCCAGTACTTC. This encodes CASSLESPRGQYF.